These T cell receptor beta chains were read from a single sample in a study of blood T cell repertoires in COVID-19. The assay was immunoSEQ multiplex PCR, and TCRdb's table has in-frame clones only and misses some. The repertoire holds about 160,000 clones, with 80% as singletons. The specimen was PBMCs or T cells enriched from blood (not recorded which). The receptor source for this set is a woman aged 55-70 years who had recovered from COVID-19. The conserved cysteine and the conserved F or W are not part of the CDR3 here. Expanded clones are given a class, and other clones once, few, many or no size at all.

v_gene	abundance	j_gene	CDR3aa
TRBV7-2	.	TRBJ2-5	ASSLVSAVTQY
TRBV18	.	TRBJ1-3	ASSPKTDSGNTIY
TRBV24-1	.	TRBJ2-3	ATSDGSKQVSQKDTQY
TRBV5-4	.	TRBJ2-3	ASSSRGTDTQY
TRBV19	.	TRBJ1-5	ASRNPGTGRTQPQH
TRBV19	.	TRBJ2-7	ASSLGVGVNSLGLY
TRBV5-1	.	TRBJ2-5	ASSLTSGQTSQY
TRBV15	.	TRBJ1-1	ATSRDRTNTEAF
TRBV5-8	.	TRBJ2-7	ASSLRTSGAYEQY
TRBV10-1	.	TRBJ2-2	ASSEAGLAGEVGELF
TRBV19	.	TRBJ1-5	ASMSYSNQPQH
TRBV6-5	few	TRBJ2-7	ASNPRGSSYEQY
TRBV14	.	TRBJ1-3	ASSRTGTGNTIY
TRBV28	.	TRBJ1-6	ASTAPQGHSPLH
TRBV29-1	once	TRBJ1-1	SVEGLGDTEAF
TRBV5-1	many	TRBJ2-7	APTRGRGNEQY
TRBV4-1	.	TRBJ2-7	ASSRGQGATYEQY
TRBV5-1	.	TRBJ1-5	ASSLAPGTSNQPQH
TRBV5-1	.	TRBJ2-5	ASSRGTGERKTQY
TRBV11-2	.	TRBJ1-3	ASSPRGSGNTIY